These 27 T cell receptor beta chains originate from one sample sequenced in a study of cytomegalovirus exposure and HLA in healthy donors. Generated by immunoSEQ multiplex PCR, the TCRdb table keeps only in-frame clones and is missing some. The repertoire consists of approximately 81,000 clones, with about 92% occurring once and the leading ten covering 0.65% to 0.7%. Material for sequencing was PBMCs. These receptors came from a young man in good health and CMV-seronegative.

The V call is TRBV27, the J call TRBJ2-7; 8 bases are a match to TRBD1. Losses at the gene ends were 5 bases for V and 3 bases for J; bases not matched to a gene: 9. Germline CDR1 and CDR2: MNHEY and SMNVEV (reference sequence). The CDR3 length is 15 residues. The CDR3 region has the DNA TGTGCCAGCAGTCTTATAACAGGGGGGATCTACGAGCAGTACTTC. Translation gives CASSLITGGIYEQYF.

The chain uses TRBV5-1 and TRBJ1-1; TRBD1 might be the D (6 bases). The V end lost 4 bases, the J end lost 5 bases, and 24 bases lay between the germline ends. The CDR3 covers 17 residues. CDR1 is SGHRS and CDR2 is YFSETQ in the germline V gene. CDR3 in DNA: TGCGCCAGCAGCCCGCAGACAGGTGTAACTCAGGGGACTGAAGCTTTCTTT. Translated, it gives CASSPQTGVTQGTEAFF.

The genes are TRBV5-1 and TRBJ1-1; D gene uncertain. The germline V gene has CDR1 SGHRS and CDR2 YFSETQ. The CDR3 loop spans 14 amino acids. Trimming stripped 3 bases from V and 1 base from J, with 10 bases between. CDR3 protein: CASSSGSRNTEAFF. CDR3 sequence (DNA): TGCGCCAGCAGCTCAGGATCACGGAACACTGAAGCTTTCTTT.

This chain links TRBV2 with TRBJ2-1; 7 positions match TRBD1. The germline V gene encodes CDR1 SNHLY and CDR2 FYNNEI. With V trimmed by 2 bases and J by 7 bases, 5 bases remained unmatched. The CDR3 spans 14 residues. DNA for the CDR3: TGTGCCAGCAGTGAAAGTAACAGGGGAAATGAGCAGTTCTTC. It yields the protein CASSESNRGNEQFF.

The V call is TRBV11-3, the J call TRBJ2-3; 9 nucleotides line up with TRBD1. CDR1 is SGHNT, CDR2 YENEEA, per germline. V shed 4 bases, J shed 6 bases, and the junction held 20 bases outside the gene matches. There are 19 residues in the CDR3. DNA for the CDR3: TGTGCCAGCAGCTCCACCCTGAGGGGGACAGGGTCAGTCAGTGATACGCAGTATTTT. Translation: CASSSTLRGTGSVSDTQYF. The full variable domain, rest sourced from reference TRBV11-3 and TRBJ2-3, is EAGVVQSPRYKIIEKKQPVAFWCNPISGHNTLYWYLQNLGQGPELLIRYENEEAVDDSQLPKDRFSAERLKGVDSTLKIQPAELGDSAVYLCASSSTLRGTGSVSDTQYFGPGTRLTVL.

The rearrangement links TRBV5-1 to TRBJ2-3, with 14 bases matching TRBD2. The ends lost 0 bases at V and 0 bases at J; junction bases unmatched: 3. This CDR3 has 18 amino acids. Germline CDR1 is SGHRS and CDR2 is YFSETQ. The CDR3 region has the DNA TGCGCCAGCAGCTTGGGACTAGCGGGAGGGATTAGCACAGATACGCAGTATTTT. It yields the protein CASSLGLAGGISTDTQYF.

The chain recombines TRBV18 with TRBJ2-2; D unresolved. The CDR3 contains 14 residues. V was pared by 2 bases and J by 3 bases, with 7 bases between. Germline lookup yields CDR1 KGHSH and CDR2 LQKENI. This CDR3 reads CASSPVDYTGELFF. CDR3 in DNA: TGTGCCAGCTCACCAGTCGACTACACCGGGGAGCTGTTTTTT. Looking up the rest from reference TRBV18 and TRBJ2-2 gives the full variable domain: NAGVMQNPRHLVRRRGQEARLRCSPMKGHSHVYWYRQLPEEGLKFMVYLQKENIIDESGMPKERFSAEFPKEGPSILRIQQVVRGDSAAYFCASSPVDYTGELFFGEGSRLTVL.

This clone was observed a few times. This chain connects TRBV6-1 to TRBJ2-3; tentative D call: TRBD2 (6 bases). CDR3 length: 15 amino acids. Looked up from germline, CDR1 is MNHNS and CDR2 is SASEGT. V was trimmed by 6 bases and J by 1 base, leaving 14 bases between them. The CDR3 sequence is CASSPRGRGTDTQYF. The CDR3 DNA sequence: TGTGCCAGCAGCCCGCGGGGCAGGGGCACAGATACGCAGTATTTT.

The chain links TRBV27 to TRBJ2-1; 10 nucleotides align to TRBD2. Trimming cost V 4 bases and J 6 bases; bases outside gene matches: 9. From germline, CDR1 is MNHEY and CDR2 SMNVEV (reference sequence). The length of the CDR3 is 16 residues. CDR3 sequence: CASSWLQRGGVNEQFF. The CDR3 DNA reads TGTGCCAGCAGTTGGCTTCAGCGGGGGGGGGTCAATGAGCAGTTCTTC.

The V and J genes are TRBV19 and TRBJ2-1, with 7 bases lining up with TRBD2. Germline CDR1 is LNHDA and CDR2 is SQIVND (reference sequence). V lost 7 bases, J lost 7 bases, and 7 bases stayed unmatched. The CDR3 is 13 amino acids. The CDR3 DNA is TGTGCCAGTAAGCCCAGCGGGGTGAATGAGCAGTTCTTC. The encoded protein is CASKPSGVNEQFF.

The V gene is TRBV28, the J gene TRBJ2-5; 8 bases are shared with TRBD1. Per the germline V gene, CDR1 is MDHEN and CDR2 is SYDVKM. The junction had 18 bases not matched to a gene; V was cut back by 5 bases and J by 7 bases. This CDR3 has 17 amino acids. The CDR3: CASSPLRQGYLKRTQYF. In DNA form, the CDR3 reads TGTGCCAGCAGTCCATTACGACAGGGGTACCTCAAAAGGACCCAGTACTTC.

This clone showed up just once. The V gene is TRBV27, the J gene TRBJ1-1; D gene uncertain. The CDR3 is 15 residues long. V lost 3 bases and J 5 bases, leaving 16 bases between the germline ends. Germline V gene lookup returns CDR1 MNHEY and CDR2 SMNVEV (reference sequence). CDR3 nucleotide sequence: TGTGCCAGCAGTTTGAAGCGTAGCCCTAAAACTGAAGCTTTCTTT. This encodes CASSLKRSPKTEAFF.

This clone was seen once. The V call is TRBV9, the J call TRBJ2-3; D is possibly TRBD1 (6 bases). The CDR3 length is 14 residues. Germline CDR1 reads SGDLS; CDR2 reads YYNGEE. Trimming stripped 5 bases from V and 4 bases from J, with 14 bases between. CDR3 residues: CASSAGVTSDTQYF. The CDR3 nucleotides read TGTGCCAGCAGTGCAGGGGTAACCTCAGATACGCAGTATTTT.

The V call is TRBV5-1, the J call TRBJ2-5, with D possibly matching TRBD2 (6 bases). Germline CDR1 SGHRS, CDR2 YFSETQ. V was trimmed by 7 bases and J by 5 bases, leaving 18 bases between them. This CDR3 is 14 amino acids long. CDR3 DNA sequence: TGCGCCAGCTACGGGGGTCTAGTCAGGGAGACCCAGTACTTC. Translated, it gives CASYGGLVRETQYF.

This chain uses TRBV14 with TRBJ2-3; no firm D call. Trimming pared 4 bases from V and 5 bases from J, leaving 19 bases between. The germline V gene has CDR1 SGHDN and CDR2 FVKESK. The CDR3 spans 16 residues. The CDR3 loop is CASSPPGLPLIDTQYF. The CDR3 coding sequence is TGTGCCAGCAGCCCACCAGGTCTACCATTGATAGATACGCAGTATTTT. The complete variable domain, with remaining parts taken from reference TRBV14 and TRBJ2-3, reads EAGVTQFPSHSVIEKGQTVTLRCDPISGHDNLYWYRRVMGKEIKFLLHFVKESKQDESGMPNNRFLAERTGGTYSTLKVQPAELEDSGVYFCASSPPGLPLIDTQYFGPGTRLTVL.

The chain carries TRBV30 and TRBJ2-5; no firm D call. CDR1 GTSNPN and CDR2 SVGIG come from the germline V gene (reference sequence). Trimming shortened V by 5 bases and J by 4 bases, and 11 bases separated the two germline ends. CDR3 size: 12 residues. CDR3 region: CAWGGWAETQYF. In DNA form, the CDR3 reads TGTGCCTGGGGTGGCTGGGCAGAGACCCAGTACTTC.

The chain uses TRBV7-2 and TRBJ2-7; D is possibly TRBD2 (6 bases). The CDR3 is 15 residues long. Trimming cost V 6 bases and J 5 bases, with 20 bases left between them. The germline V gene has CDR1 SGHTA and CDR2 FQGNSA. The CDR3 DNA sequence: TGTGCCAGCAGGTTCGGGAGTGGCCGAAGGGACGAGCAGTACTTC. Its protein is CASRFGSGRRDEQYF.

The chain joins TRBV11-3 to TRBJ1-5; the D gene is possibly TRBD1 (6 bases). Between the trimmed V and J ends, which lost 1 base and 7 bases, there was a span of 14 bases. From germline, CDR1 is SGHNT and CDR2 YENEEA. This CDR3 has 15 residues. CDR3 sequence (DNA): TGTGCCAGCAGCTTAGGAACAGGGATTGGCCAGCCCCAGCATTTT. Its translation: CASSLGTGIGQPQHF.

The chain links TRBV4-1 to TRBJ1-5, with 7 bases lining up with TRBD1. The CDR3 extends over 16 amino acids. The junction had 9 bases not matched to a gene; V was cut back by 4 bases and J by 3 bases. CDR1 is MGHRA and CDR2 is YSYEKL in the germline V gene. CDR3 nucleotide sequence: TGCGCCAGCAGCCCCCTCTCCGGGACAGTCAATCAGCCCCAGCATTTT. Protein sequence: CASSPLSGTVNQPQHF.

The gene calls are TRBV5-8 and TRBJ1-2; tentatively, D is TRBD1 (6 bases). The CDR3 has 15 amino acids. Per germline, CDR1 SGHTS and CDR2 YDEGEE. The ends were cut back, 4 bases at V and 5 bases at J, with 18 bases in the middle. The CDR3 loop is CASSDGQTFGYGYTF. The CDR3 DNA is TGTGCCAGCAGCGACGGACAGACCTTTGGTTATGGCTACACCTTC.

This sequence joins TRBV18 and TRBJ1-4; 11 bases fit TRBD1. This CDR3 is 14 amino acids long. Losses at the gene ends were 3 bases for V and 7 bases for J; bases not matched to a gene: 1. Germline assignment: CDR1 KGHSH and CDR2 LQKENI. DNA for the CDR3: TGTGCCAGCTCACCCGGGACAGGGGGTGAAAAACTGTTTTTT. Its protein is CASSPGTGGEKLFF. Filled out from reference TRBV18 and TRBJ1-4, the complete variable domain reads NAGVMQNPRHLVRRRGQEARLRCSPMKGHSHVYWYRQLPEEGLKFMVYLQKENIIDESGMPKERFSAEFPKEGPSILRIQQVVRGDSAAYFCASSPGTGGEKLFFGSGTQLSVL.

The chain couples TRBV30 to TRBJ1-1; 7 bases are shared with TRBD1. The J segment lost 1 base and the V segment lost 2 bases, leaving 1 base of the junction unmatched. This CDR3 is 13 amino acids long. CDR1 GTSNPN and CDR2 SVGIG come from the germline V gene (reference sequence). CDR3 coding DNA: TGTGCCTGGAGTAGGGACAGGAACACTGAAGCTTTCTTT. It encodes CAWSRDRNTEAFF.

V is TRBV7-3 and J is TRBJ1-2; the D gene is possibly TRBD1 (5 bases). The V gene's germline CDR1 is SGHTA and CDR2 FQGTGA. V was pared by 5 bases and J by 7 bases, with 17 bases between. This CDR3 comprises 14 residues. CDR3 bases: TGTGCCAGCAGCCCTGGGGCAGACTTAGGTGGCTACACCTTC. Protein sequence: CASSPGADLGGYTF.

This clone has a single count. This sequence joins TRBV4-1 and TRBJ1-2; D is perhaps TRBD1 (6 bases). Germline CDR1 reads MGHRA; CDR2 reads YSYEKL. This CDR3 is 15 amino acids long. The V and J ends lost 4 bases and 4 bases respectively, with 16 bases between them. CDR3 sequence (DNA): TGCGCCAGCAGCCTCAGACAGGCTCAGGGCTATGGCTACACCTTC. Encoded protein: CASSLRQAQGYGYTF.

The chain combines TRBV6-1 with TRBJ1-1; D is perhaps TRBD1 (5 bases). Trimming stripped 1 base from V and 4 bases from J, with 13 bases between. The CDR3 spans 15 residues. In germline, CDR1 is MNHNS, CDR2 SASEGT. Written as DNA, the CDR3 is TGTGCCAGCAGTGAAGTGGGGGGGTCGAGCACTGAAGCTTTCTTT. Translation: CASSEVGGSSTEAFF.

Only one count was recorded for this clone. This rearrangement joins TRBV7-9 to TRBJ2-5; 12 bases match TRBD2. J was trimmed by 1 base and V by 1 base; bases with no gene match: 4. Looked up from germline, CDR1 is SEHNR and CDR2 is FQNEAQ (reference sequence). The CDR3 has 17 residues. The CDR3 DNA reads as TGTGCCAGCAGCTTAGGGCTAGCGGGAGGGGGCCAAGAGACCCAGTACTTC. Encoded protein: CASSLGLAGGGQETQYF.

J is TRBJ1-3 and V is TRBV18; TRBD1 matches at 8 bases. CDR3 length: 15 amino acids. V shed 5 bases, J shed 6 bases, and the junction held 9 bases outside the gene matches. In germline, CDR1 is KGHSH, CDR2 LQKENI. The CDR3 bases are TGTGCCAGCTCAGCGGGACAGGTTGGGAAAAACACCATATATTTT. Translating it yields CASSAGQVGKNTIYF.